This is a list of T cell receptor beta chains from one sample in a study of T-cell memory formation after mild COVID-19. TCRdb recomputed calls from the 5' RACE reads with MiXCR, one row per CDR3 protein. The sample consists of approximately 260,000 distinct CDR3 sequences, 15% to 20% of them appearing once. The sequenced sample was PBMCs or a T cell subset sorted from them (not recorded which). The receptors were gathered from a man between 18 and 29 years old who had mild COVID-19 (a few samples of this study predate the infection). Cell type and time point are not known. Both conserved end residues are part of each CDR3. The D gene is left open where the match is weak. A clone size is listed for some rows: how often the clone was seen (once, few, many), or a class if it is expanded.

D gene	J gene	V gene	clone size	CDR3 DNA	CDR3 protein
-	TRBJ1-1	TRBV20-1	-	TGCAGTGCTAGGGACCCAGAGAACACTGAAGCTTTCTTT	CSARDPENTEAFF
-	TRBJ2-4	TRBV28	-	TGTGCCAGCAGTTCGCAGGGTTCAGCCATTCAGTACTTC	CASSSQGSAIQYF
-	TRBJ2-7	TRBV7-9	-	TGTGCCAGCAGCTTAGTACGGGGGGCCACCTACGAGCAGTACTTC	CASSLVRGATYEQYF
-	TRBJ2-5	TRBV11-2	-	TGTGCCAGCAGCTTAGCCCTCGTTAGACAAGAGACCCAGTACTTC	CASSLALVRQETQYF
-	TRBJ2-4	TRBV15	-	TGTGCCACCAGCAGAGTCTCAGGCCAAGTGTCCAAAAACATTCAGTACTTC	CATSRVSGQVSKNIQYF
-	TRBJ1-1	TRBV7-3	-	TGTGCCAGCAGCTTAACGGGGGTAGGGACTGAAGCTTTCTTT	CASSLTGVGTEAFF
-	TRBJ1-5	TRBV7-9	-	TGTGCCAGCAGCAGGGACGGTGACCGGCCCCAGCATTTT	CASSRDGDRPQHF
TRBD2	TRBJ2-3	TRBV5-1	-	TGCGCCAGTAACCGACTAGCCGGCACAGATACGCAGTATTTT	CASNRLAGTDTQYF
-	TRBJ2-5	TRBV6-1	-	TGTGCCAGCAGTGAAGCTCGGGACCTCAACCAGTACTTC	CASSEARDLNQYF
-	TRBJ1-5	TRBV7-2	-	TGTGCCAGCAGCTTAGACTATCGGGGACCGCCCCAGCATTTT	CASSLDYRGPPQHF
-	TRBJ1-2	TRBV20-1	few	TGCAGTGCTAGAGTACAGGGCGGTAGCTATGGCTACACCTTC	CSARVQGGSYGYTF
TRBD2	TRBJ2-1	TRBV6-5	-	TGTGCCAGCAGTCCGGGCAAGCGGGGGGGACGGGAGCAGTTCTTC	CASSPGKRGGREQFF
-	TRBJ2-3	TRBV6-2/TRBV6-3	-	TGTGCCAGCAGTTGGGCGGTCCTCACAGATACGCAGTATTTT	CASSWAVLTDTQYF
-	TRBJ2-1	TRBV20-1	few	TGCAGTGCTAGTTTAGGGGGGGTGAATGAGCAGTTCTTC	CSASLGGVNEQFF
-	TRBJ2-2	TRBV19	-	TGTGCCAGTAGTATATGGGGGTACACCGGGGAGCTGTTTTTT	CASSIWGYTGELFF
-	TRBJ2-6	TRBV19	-	TGTGCCAGCCGGACCGCCGGCTCTGGGGCCAACGTCCTGACTTTC	CASRTAGSGANVLTF
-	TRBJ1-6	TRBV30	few	TGTGCCTGGAGTAGCAGGTATAATTCACCCCTCCACTTT	CAWSSRYNSPLHF
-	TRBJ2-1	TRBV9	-	TGTGCCAGCAGCGTGGGGGGGCTGGGTACGAGTGAGCAGTTCTTC	CASSVGGLGTSEQFF
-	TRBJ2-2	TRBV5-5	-	TGTGCCAGCAGCTTGTGGACACCCAGGCTGAACACCGGGGAGCTGTTTTTT	CASSLWTPRLNTGELFF
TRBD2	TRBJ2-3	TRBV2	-	TGTGCCAGCAGTGAACGGCGGGGGGCGTCCTCAGATACGCAGTATTTT	CASSERRGASSDTQYF
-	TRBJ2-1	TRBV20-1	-	TGCAGTGCTAGTTATAGCGCAGGCCACAATGAGCAGTTCTTC	CSASYSAGHNEQFF
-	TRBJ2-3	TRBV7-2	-	TGTGCCAGCACCTCATCCTCTAAGGGGAATACGCAGTATTTT	CASTSSSKGNTQYF
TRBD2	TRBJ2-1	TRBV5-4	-	TGTGCCAGCAGCGTCGGCGGGACTAGCCATCACAATGAGCAGTTCTTC	CASSVGGTSHHNEQFF
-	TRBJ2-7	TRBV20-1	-	TGCAGTGCTAGAGAGATCACAGGTCTCTTGAGCTACGAGCAGTACTTC	CSAREITGLLSYEQYF
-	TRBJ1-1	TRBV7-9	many	TGTGCCAGCAGCTTAAGTCCGACAGAGACTGAAGCTTTCTTT	CASSLSPTETEAFF
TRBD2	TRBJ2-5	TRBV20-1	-	TGCAGTGCTCCCCGGGGGGGCGCAGAGACCCAGTACTTC	CSAPRGGAETQYF
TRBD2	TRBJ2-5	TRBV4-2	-	TGTGCCAGCAGCCAAGGGCTAGCGGGGTATGAGACCCAGTACTTC	CASSQGLAGYETQYF
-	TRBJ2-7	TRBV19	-	TGTGCCAGTAGTCGTACAAGAGGGCAGAGGGGCTCCTACGAGCAGTACTTC	CASSRTRGQRGSYEQYF
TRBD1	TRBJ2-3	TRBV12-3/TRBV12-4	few	TGTGCCAGCAGTTTGGCCGGGACAGGGAGTTCAGATACGCAGTATTTT	CASSLAGTGSSDTQYF
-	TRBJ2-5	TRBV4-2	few	TGTGCCAGCAGCCAAGGGCAGGAAGAAGAGACCCAGTACTTC	CASSQGQEEETQYF
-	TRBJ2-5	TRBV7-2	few	TGTGCCAGCAGCTTATCCTGGTCCCAAGAGACCCAGTACTTC	CASSLSWSQETQYF
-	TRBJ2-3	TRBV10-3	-	TGTGCCATCAGTACGACCGGGCCCCCAGCCGATACGCAGTATTTT	CAISTTGPPADTQYF
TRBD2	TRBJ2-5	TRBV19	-	TGTGCCAGTAGTTTATCCCTAGCGGTACAAGAGACCCAGTACTTC	CASSLSLAVQETQYF
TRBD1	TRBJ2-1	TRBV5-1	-	TGCGCCAGCAGCGCCGGACAGGGGGCGGGAGAGCAGTTCTTC	CASSAGQGAGEQFF
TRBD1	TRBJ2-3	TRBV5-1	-	TGCGCCAGCAGCCCGAGGGTCCAGGGGGACACAGATACGCAGTATTTT	CASSPRVQGDTDTQYF
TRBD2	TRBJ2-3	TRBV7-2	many	TGTGCCAGCAGCTTACTACGGGCTAGCGGGTCCATAGATACGCAGTATTTT	CASSLLRASGSIDTQYF
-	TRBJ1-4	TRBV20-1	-	TGCAGTGCTGGGGGGGTAAATGGTGAAAAACTGTTTTTT	CSAGGVNGEKLFF
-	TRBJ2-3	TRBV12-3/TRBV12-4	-	TGTGCCAGCAGTCGAGAGACAGATACGCAGTATTTT	CASSRETDTQYF
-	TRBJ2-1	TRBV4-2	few	TGTGCCAGCAGCCAAGGGGGTGGGTCCTACAATGAGCAGTTCTTC	CASSQGGGSYNEQFF
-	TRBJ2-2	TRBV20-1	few	TGCAGTGCTAGAGTGGGGAGGGGGGCCACCGGGGAGCTGTTTTTT	CSARVGRGATGELFF
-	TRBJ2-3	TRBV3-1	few	TGTGCCAGCCGAGGACTTGGGGGCCAGTGGGATACGCAGTATTTT	CASRGLGGQWDTQYF
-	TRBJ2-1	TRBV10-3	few	TGTGCCATCCAGTCTAGCGATGAGCAGTTCTTC	CAIQSSDEQFF
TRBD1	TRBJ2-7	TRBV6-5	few	TGTGCCAGCAGTTTACAGGGGGCGAGGCACGAGCAGTACTTC	CASSLQGARHEQYF
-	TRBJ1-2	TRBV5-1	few	TGCGCCAGCAGCCCATCGACAGCTAACTATGGCTACACCTTC	CASSPSTANYGYTF
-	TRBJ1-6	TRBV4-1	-	TGCGCCAGCAGCCAAGAGAGAACGAGGAGAAATTCACCCCTCCACTTT	CASSQERTRRNSPLHF
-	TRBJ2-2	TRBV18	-	TGTGCCAGCTCACCACCCGGGGGTCTGGCCACCGGGGAGCTGTTTTTT	CASSPPGGLATGELFF
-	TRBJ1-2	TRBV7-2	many	TGTGCCAGCAGCCGGCCCGGGTTTAACTATGGCTACACCTTC	CASSRPGFNYGYTF
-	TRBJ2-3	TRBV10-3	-	TGTGCCATCAGTGATCTGGCTACAGATACGCAGTATTTT	CAISDLATDTQYF